The TCR beta chain described here comes from a study of blood T cell repertoires in COVID-19 (dated by TCRdb to 2020 to 2021). Broadly, across the study: Samples covering the acute and convalescent phases of COVID-19 were provided by collaborators in the United States, Italy and Spain. The material from the prospective study consisted of cDNA or gDNA derived from T cells, B-cell-depleted T cells, or PBMCs. A de-identified subject ID, COVID-19 status, age in years and sex were almost always included in the sample metadata. Deeply sampled blood TCRbeta repertoires from subjects exposed to, actively infected with, or recovered from COVID-19 were included in the dataset. Samples came from the ongoing ImmuneRACE study (first 160 participants) plus 1,254 subjects from 6 global collaborators. The repertoires were made available in a free public database intended to serve as a resource for research on the immune response to SARS-CoV-2. Where HLA class I and class II types were available, the types were taken from metadata supplied by the sample provider, not from assay-based typing.

The study at large found these results: The amount of clinical and demographic metadata varied by source and participant and was provided uncurated.

A note on this clone: Its binding antigen is unknown. Within one base of it there is no much larger clone, and no base qualities were kept.

TCRbeta CDR3 regions were amplified from genomic DNA using the immunoSEQ Assay, a bias-controlled multiplex PCR. The authors' analysis ran thus. The number of nucleated cells in each sample was estimated by amplification of reference gene primers within the assay. To quantify the absolute abundance of each unique TCRbeta CDR3 rearrangement, sequence reads were collapsed and filtered. For each sample, productive Simpson clonality was calculated as the square root of Simpson's diversity index across productive rearrangements. This is the immuneACCESS table as TCRdb keeps it, with only in-frame sequences that have V and J called. A part of the clones is gone; compared with another copy, unresolved V genes explain less than half, and the rest is unexplained. That table furnishes V, J and clone size, whereas the DNA furnished D and trimming. The sample table lists approximately 180,000 clones, 90% of them with a count of one. The ten largest make up 0.5% to 0.65% of the sample.

Collaborating institutions collected whole blood in K2EDTA tubes following their own protocols. For TCRbeta analysis, collaborator samples were shipped as frozen whole blood, as isolated PBMCs, or as DNA extracted from either sample type. Taken from the germline V gene, the CDR1 and CDR2 loops are ENHRY and SYGVKD. From cysteine to phenylalanine, the CDR3 is 18 amino acids long. The kept DNA is CDR3 alone, 54 bases in frame from the first base. V lost 4 bases and J lost 0 bases, and the count of bases not matched to a germline gene is 11. Recombination connected TRBV10-3 to TRBJ1-5; TRBD1 lines up with 8 middle nucleotides. The TCR originated in a man in his fifties with acute or convalescent COVID-19. The sequenced material came from peripheral blood. The CDR3 reads as follows: CAISGPGQDGNSNQPQHF. DNA sequence: TGTGCCATCAGTGGTCCGGGACAGGACGGGAATAGCAATCAGCCCCAGCATTTT.